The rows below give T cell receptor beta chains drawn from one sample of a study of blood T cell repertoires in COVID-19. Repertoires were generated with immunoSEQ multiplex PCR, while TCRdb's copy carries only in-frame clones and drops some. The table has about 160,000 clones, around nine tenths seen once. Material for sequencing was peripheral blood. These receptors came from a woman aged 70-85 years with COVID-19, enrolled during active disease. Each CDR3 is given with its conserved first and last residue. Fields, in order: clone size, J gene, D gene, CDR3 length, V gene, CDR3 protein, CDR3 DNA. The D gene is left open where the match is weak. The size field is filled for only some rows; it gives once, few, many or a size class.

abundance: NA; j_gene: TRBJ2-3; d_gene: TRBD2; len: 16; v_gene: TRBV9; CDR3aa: CASSVVSSGGTDTQYF; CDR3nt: TGTGCCAGCAGCGTAGTGTCTAGCGGGGGCACAGATACGCAGTATTTT
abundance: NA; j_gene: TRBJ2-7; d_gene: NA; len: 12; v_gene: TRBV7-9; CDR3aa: CASSQGAYEQYF; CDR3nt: TGTGCCAGCAGCCAAGGGGCGTACGAGCAGTACTTC
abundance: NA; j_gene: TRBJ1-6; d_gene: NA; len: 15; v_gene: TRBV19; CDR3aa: CASSIQGSYNSPLHF; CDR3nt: TGTGCCAGTAGTATCCAGGGCTCCTATAATTCACCCCTCCACTTT
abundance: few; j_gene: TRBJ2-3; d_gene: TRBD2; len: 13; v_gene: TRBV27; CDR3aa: CASSRGPSGGEYF; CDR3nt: TGTGCCAGCAGCAGGGGACCTAGCGGGGGGGAGTATTTT
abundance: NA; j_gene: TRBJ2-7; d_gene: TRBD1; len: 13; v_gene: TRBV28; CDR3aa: CASIPKTGTGQYF; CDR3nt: TGTGCCAGCATTCCAAAGACAGGGACCGGCCAGTACTTC
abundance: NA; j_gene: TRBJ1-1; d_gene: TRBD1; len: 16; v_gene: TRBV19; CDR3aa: CASSTTGGAMNTEAFF; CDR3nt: TGTGCCAGTAGTACCACAGGGGGCGCGATGAACACTGAAGCTTTCTTT
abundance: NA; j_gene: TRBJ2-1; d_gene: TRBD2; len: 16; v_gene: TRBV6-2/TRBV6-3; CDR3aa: CASSYYSGGAFNEQFF; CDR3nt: TGTGCCAGCAGTTACTATAGCGGGGGGGCGTTCAATGAGCAGTTCTTC
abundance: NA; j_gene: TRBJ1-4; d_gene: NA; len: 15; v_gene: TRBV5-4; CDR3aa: CASSLDSSRNEKLFF; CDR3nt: TGTGCCAGCAGCTTGGACTCCTCTCGAAATGAAAAACTGTTTTTT
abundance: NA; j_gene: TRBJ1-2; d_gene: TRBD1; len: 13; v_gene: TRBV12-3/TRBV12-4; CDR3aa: CASSLDRNYGYTF; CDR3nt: TGTGCCAGCAGTCTGGACAGGAACTATGGCTACACCTTC
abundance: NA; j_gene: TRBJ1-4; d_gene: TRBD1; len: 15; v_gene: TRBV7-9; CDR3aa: CASSGQGASNEKLFF; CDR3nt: TGTGCCAGCAGCGGACAGGGGGCATCTAATGAAAAACTGTTTTTT
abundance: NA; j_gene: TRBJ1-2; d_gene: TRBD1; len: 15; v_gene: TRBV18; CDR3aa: CASSFLQGAHEGYTF; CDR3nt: TGTGCCAGCTCATTCCTACAGGGGGCGCACGAAGGCTACACCTTC
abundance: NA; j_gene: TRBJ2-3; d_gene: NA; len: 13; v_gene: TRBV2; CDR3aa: CASSVEVSDTQYF; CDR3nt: TGTGCCAGCAGTGTGGAGGTGTCGGATACGCAGTATTTT
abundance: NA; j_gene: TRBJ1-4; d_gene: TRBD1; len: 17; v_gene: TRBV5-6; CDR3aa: CASSLGQGPSKGEKLFF; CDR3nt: TGTGCCAGCAGCTTGGGACAGGGCCCCTCGAAAGGGGAAAAACTGTTTTTT
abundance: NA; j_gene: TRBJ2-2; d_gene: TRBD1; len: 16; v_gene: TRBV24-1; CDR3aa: CATSDYRTGGSGELFF; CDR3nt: TGTGCCACCAGTGATTATAGGACAGGGGGCTCCGGGGAGCTGTTTTTT
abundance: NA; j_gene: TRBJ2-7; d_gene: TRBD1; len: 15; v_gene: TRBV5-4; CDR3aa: CASSLPGTGVREQYF; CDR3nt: TGTGCCAGCAGCTTACCCGGGACAGGGGTGCGCGAGCAGTACTTC
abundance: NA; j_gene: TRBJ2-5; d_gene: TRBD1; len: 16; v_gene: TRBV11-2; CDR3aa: CASSLGPGGTSETQYF; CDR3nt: TGTGCCAGCAGCTTAGGTCCAGGGGGAACGAGTGAGACCCAGTACTTC
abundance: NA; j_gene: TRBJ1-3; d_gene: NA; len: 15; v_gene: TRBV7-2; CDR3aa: CASSPLVSVGNTIYF; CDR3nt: TGTGCCAGCAGCCCCCTCGTGAGCGTTGGAAACACCATATATTTT
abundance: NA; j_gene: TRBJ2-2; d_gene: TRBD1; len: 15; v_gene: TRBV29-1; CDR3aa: CSVARDPGGTGELFF; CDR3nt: TGCAGCGTTGCCAGAGACCCAGGGGGCACCGGGGAGCTGTTTTTT
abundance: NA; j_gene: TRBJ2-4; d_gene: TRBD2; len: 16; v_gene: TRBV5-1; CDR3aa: CASSLELAGGQNIQYF; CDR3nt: TGCGCCAGCAGCTTGGAACTAGCGGGGGGGCAAAACATTCAGTACTTC
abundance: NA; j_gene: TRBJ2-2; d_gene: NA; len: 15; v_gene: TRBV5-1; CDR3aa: CASSPPDRGTGELFF; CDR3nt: TGCGCCAGCAGTCCACCCGACCGGGGGACCGGGGAGCTGTTTTTT
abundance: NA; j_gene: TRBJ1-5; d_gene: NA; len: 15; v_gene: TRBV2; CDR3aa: CASRGGRSGNQPQHF; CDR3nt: TGTGCCAGCAGGGGGGGGAGGAGTGGCAATCAGCCCCAGCATTTT
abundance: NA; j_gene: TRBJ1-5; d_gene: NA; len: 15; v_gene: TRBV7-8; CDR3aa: CASSRQINSNQPQHF; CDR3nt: TGTGCCAGCAGCCGGCAGATCAACAGCAATCAGCCCCAGCATTTT
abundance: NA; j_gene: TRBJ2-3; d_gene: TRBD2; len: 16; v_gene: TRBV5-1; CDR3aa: CASSPPTSGGTDTQYF; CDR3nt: TGCGCCAGCAGCCCCCCGACTAGCGGGGGAACAGATACGCAGTATTTT
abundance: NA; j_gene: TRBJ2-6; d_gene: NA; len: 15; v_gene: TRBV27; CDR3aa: CASSLSRPGANVLTF; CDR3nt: TGTGCCAGCAGTTTAAGCAGGCCCGGGGCCAACGTCCTGACTTTC
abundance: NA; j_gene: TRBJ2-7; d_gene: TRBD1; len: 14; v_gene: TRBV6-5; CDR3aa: CASRGTGGFYEQYF; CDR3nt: TGTGCCAGCAGGGGGACAGGGGGCTTCTACGAGCAGTACTTC
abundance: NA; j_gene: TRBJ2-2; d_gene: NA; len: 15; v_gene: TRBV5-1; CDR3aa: CASSLGQGGTGELFF; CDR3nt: TGCGCCAGCAGCCTAGGACAGGGAGGGACCGGGGAGCTGTTTTTT
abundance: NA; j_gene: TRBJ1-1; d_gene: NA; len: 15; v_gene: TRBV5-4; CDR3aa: CASSKQGLGTAEAFF; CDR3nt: TGTGCCAGCAGCAAGCAGGGGTTAGGGACCGCTGAAGCTTTCTTT
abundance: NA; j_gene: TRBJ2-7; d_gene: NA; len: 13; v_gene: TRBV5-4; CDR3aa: CASSDRRSYEQYF; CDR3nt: TGTGCCAGCTCCGACAGACGCTCCTACGAGCAGTACTTC
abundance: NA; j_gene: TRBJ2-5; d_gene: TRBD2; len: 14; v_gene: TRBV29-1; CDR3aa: CRVGGPGGAETQYF; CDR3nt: TGCCGCGTTGGGGGCCCGGGGGGGGCCGAGACCCAGTACTTC
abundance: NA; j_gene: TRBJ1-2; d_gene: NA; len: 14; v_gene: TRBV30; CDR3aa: CAWRILGGGYGYTF; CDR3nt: TGTGCCTGGAGGATCTTAGGGGGTGGCTATGGCTACACCTTC
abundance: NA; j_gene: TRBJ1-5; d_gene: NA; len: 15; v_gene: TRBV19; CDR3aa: CASTSEGGRWQPQHF; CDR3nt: TGTGCCAGTACCTCTGAGGGGGGGAGGTGGCAGCCCCAGCATTTT
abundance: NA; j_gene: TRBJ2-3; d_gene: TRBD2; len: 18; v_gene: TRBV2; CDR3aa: CASSVGTSAFHPTDTQYF; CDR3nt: TGTGCCAGCAGTGTGGGGACTAGCGCCTTCCACCCTACAGATACGCAGTATTTT
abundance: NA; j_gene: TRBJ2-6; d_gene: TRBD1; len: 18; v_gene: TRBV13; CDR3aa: CASSLWGQGISGANVLTF; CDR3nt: TGTGCCAGCAGCTTATGGGGACAGGGGATCTCTGGGGCCAACGTCCTGACTTTC
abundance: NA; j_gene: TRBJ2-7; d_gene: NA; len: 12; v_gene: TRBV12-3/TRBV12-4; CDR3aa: CASRRGSREQYF; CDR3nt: TGTGCCAGCAGGCGGGGCTCGCGGGAGCAGTACTTC
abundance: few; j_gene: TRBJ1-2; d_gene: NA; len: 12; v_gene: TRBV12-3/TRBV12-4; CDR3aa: CASSLRQDGYTF; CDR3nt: TGTGCCAGCAGTTTAAGACAGGATGGCTACACCTTC
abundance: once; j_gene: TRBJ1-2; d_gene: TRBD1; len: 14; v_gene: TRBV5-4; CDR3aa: CASSTNRGRDGYTF; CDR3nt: TGTGCCAGCAGCACTAACAGGGGGAGGGATGGCTACACCTTC
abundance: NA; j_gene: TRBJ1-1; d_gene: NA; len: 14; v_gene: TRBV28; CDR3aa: CASRLPGVVTEAFF; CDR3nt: TGTGCCAGCCGCCTTCCGGGTGTGGTAACTGAAGCTTTCTTT
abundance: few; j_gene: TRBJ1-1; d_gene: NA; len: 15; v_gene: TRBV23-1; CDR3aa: CASSHPRQKNTEAFF; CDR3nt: TGCGCCAGCAGTCATCCAAGACAGAAGAACACTGAAGCTTTCTTT
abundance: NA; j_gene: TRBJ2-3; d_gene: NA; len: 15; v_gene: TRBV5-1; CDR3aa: CASSLGQGSPDTQYF; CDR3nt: TGCGCCAGCAGCTTAGGGCAGGGTAGTCCAGATACGCAGTATTTT
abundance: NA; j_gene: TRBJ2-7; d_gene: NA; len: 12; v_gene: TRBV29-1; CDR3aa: CSPLAGDDEQYF; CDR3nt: TGCAGCCCCTTGGCAGGGGATGACGAGCAGTACTTC
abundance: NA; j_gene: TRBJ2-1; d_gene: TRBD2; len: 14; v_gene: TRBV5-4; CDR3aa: CASSPGGGYNEQFF; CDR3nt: TGTGCCAGCAGCCCGGGAGGGGGGTACAATGAGCAGTTCTTC
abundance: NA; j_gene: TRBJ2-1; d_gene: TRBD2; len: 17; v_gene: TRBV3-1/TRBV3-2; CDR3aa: CASSPPSAGGLYNEQFF; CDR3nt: TGTGCCAGCAGCCCGCCCTCGGCGGGGGGCCTATACAATGAGCAGTTCTTC
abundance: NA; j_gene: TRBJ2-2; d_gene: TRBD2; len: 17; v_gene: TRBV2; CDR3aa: CASSEVREGYNTGELFF; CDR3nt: TGTGCCAGCAGTGAAGTTCGGGAGGGGTACAACACCGGGGAGCTGTTTTTT
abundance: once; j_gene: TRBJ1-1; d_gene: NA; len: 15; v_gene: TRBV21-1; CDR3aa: CASRNSSGRNTEAFF; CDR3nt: TGTGCCAGCAGGAATAGCTCAGGGCGAAACACTGAAGCTTTCTTT
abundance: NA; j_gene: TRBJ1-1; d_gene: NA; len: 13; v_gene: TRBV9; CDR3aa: CASSTQTGTEAFF; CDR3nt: TGTGCCAGCAGCACCCAGACAGGCACTGAAGCTTTCTTT
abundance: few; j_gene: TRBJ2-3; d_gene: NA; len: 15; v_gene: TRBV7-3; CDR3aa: CASSLSPTSTDTQYF; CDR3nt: TGTGCCAGCAGCTTAAGCCCAACTAGCACAGATACGCAGTATTTT
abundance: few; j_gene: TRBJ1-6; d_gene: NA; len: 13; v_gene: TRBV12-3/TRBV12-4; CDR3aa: CASSFNRDSPLHF; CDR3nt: TGTGCCAGCAGTTTCAACAGGGATTCACCCCTCCACTTT
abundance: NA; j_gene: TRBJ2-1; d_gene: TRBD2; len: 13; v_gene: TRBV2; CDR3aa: CACIWGGYNEQFF; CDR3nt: TGTGCCTGCATTTGGGGGGGCTACAATGAGCAGTTCTTC
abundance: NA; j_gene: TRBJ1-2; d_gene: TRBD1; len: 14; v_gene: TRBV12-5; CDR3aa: CAQKTRGQAYGYTF; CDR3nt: TGTGCCCAGAAGACAAGGGGACAGGCCTATGGCTACACCTTC
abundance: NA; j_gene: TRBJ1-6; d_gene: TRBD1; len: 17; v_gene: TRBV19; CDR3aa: CASSAGTGRSYNSSLHF; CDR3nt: TGTGCCAGTAGTGCCGGGACAGGGCGCTCCTATAATTCATCCCTCCACTTT
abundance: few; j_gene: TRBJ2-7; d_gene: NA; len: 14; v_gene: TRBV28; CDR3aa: CASSFIRAGAEQYF; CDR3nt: TGTGCCAGCAGTTTTATCCGGGCAGGGGCCGAGCAGTACTTC
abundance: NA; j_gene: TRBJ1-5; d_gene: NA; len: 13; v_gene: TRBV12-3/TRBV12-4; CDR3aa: CASSFGANQPQHF; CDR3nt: TGTGCCAGCAGTTTTGGAGCCAATCAGCCCCAGCATTTT